This record concerns one TCR beta chain sequence. Reverse transcription of about 0.5 to 1 ug RNA used random hexamers. TCRdb re-derived calls from the immunoSEQ multiplex PCR reads in MiXCR, one entry per CDR3 protein. The sample yields about 130,000 distinct CDR3 sequences, roughly 94% seen once. Sequencing of TCR beta covered CD8+ and CD4+ T cells obtained from blood. The diagnostic criteria for definite or probable disease, as recently defined, were met by the patients with Susac syndrome. V shed 5 bases and J shed 3 bases, with 11 bases lying between them. The CDR3 covers 13 residues. Germline-derived CDR1 and CDR2 are SGHAT and FQNNGV. This specimen belongs to a study of CD8 T cells in Susac syndrome.

The gene calls are TRBV11-2 and TRBJ2-7; D possibly corresponds to TRBD2 (5 bases). The sample consisted of CD8+ T cells from PBMCs. The clonotype comes from a human donor with Susac syndrome. CDR3 coding DNA: TGTGCCAGCAGCACCGGGGTTGGCTACGAGCAGTACTTC. The encoded protein is CASSTGVGYEQYF. The full variable domain, in which reference TRBV11-2 and TRBJ2-7 provide the parts outside the CDR3, is EAGVAQSPRYKIIEKRQSVAFWCNPISGHATLYWYQQILGQGPKLLIQFQNNGVVDDSQLPKDRFSAERLKGVDSTLKIQPAKLEDSAVYLCASSTGVGYEQYFGPGTRLTVT.